This is a list of T cell receptor beta chains from one sample in a study of shared clonotypes between healthy human individuals. Assay used: immunoSEQ multiplex PCR; TCRdb lists only in-frame clones, some missing. The sample shows approximately 980,000 clones, about three quarters of them seen only once. The material sequenced was memory CD4+ T cells sorted from blood. The receptor source for this set is a man aged 18 to 29 in good health. Both conserved end residues are part of each CDR3. The order of the fields is D gene, V gene, J gene, clone size, CDR3 DNA, CDR3 protein. D genes are given only for firm matches. A row's size may be missing; if present it is once, few, many or a size class.

.	TRBV18	TRBJ2-5	.	TGTGCCAGCTCACCGCAGGGTAGCGAGACCCAGTACTTC	CASSPQGSETQYF
.	TRBV5-6	TRBJ2-5	.	TGTGCCAGCAGCTTGGCACGGGGTACCCAAGAGACCCAGTACTTC	CASSLARGTQETQYF
TRBD2	TRBV9	TRBJ2-5	.	TGTGCCAGCGGCTATAGCGGGAGCGGGGAGACCCAGTACTTC	CASGYSGSGETQYF
TRBD1	TRBV7-2	TRBJ1-5	.	TGTGCCAGCAGCTCCGGACAGGGGGAAACTCAGCCCCAGCATTTT	CASSSGQGETQPQHF
.	TRBV7-9	TRBJ1-3	.	TGTGCCAGCAGCTTAGCCGGGGCTAGCTCTGGAAACACCATATATTTT	CASSLAGASSGNTIYF
.	TRBV7-2	TRBJ2-5	.	TGTGCCAGCAGCTTAGCGGCGGCTAGTTCATACCAAGAGACCCAGTACTTC	CASSLAAASSYQETQYF
TRBD1	TRBV19	TRBJ1-6	.	TGTGCCAGTAGTACCCTTCCGCCGGGACAGGGACGGGGCTCACCCCTCCACTTT	CASSTLPPGQGRGSPLHF
.	TRBV11-2	TRBJ1-1	many	TGTGCCAGCAGCTTAGACTTGAACACTGAAGCTTTCTTT	CASSLDLNTEAFF
TRBD2	TRBV30	TRBJ2-5	.	TGTGCCTTCGCGGGGGGCGGCGTCCAAGAGACCCAGTACTTC	CAFAGGGVQETQYF
.	TRBV11-2	TRBJ1-2	once	TGTGCCAGCACCACGGTTGAGGGGTTTGGCTACACCTTC	CASTTVEGFGYTF
.	TRBV19	TRBJ2-1	.	TGTGCCAGTAGTACAGGGCCTAACCTCTACAATGAGCAGTTCTTC	CASSTGPNLYNEQFF
.	TRBV19	TRBJ1-1	few	TGTGCCAGTAGAAGAAAAACGTCCCTCGTGGGGACTGAAGCTTTCTTT	CASRRKTSLVGTEAFF
TRBD1	TRBV2	TRBJ2-2	.	TGTGCCAGCAGTGTGGACAGGGCCACCGGGGAGCTGTTTTTT	CASSVDRATGELFF
TRBD1	TRBV7-2	TRBJ1-5	.	TGTGCCAGCAGCCAGCTCGGGACAGGGGGTGGCCAGCCCCAGCATTTT	CASSQLGTGGGQPQHF
.	TRBV5-1	TRBJ1-1	.	TGCGCCAGCAGCTTGGCGGGCAGTCTGAACACTGAAGCTTTCTTT	CASSLAGSLNTEAFF
.	TRBV5-1	TRBJ2-3	.	TGCGCCAGCAGCGACGGACAGTCCACAGATACGCAGTATTTT	CASSDGQSTDTQYF